The 14 T cell receptor beta chains given below trace back to one sample, sequenced in a study of blood T cell repertoires in COVID-19. TCRdb's table, derived via immunoSEQ multiplex PCR, lists solely in-frame clones and lacks some. This sample has 75,000 to 95,000 clones, with 74% found just once. Sample: peripheral blood. These receptor sequences come from a man in his 70s with COVID-19, enrolled during active disease.

V and J are TRBV5-1 and TRBJ2-1; tentatively, D is TRBD2 (5 bases). This CDR3 has 12 residues. Per the germline V gene, CDR1 is SGHRS and CDR2 is YFSETQ. V lost 4 bases and J 10 bases, leaving 12 bases between the germline ends. CDR3 sequence reads: CASSPGGREQFF. CDR3 bases: TGCGCCAGCAGCCCCGGAGGCCGCGAGCAGTTCTTC.

This clone occurred once. As DNA, the CDR3 is TGCAGTGCTAGTCAAGGGGATCAGCCCCAGCATTTT. This sequence encodes CSASQGDQPQHF. The chain is built from TRBV20-1 and TRBJ1-5; tentative D call: TRBD1 (5 bases). This CDR3 has 12 amino acids. Per germline, CDR1 DFQATT and CDR2 SNEGSKA (reference sequence). The V end was cut by 3 bases, the J end by 5 bases, with 8 bases between.

This clone came up many times. The junction does not match germline at one end; this may be a read error. This chain joins TRBV7-8 and TRBJ2-3, with TRBD2 identical over 9 bases. The CDR3 sequence is 17 residues long. Per the germline V gene, CDR1 is SGHVS and CDR2 is FQNEAQ. Here the CDR3 reads CASRLARLAEITDTQYF. The CDR3 DNA reads as TGTGCCAGCAGGTTAGCCCGACTAGCGGAAATCACAGATACGCAGTATTTT.

J is TRBJ2-7 and V is TRBV5-8; 8 bases align to TRBD1. Germline V gene lookup returns CDR1 SGHTS and CDR2 YDEGEE. V shed 0 bases, J shed 9 bases, and the junction held 8 bases outside the gene matches. This CDR3 is built from 14 residues. The CDR3 loop reads CASSLGVDRVGQYF. As DNA, the CDR3 is TGTGCCAGCAGCTTGGGTGTGGACAGGGTGGGGCAGTACTTC.

The chain is built from TRBV6-2 or TRBV6-3 and TRBJ1-5; D is uncertain. Germline V lookup: CDR1 MNHEY, CDR2 SVGEGT. CDR3 size: 14 residues. V gave up 6 bases and J gave up 0 bases, with 9 bases separating them. CDR3 sequence reads: CASSQYNSNQPQHF. The CDR3 DNA sequence: TGTGCCAGCAGCCAATATAATAGCAATCAGCCCCAGCATTTT.

The V and J genes are TRBV7-9 and TRBJ2-5, with D possibly being TRBD1 (6 bases). This CDR3 contains 16 residues. V was trimmed by 3 bases and J by 2 bases, leaving 16 bases between them. CDR1 SEHNR and CDR2 FQNEAQ come from the germline V gene (reference sequence). The CDR3 nucleotides read TGTGCCAGCAGCTTTTCCGCACTGGGGGCACAAGAGACCCAGTACTTC. Translation: CASSFSALGAQETQYF.

This chain joins TRBV7-2 and TRBJ2-2; 9 bases match TRBD2. Germline V gene sequence: CDR1 SGHTA, CDR2 FQGNSA. This CDR3 has 17 amino acids. Germline trimming cut 5 bases from V and 1 base from J; bases unmatched to any gene: 8. CDR3 sequence reads: CASSMSLREGNTGELFF. The CDR3 DNA reads as TGTGCCAGCAGCATGTCCCTGCGGGAGGGGAACACCGGGGAGCTGTTTTTT.

The rearrangement joins TRBV28 to TRBJ1-4; perhaps TRBD1 as D (5 bases). V dropped 3 bases and J dropped 4 bases, with 12 bases sitting between them. The CDR3 is made up of 15 amino acids. Germline V gene lookup returns CDR1 MDHEN and CDR2 SYDVKM. The CDR3 loop reads CASSLVGDINEKLFF. The CDR3 nucleotides read TGTGCCAGCAGTTTGGTAGGGGATATTAATGAAAAACTGTTTTTT.

The chain employs TRBV24-1 and TRBJ1-4; tentatively, D is TRBD1 (6 bases). Germline V gene sequence: CDR1 KGHDR, CDR2 SFDVKD. The CDR3 runs 13 residues. Trimming removed 2 bases at V and 6 bases at J, with 6 bases between. Written as DNA, the CDR3 is TGTGCCACCAGTGATTGGACAGATGAAAAACTGTTTTTT. It is translated as CATSDWTDEKLFF.

The V call is TRBV10-3, the J call TRBJ2-7, with D possibly matching TRBD1 (5 bases). The germline gives CDR1 ENHRY, CDR2 SYGVKD. Trimming stripped 8 bases from V and 1 base from J, with 9 bases between. The CDR3 totals 12 residues. CDR3 nucleotides: TGTGCCATCGGGGCCGGGTCCTACGAGCAGTACTTC. This codes for CAIGAGSYEQYF.

The chain combines TRBV4-2 with TRBJ2-7, with 7 bases identical to TRBD2. The CDR3 extends over 14 amino acids. Germline CDR1 is LGHNA and CDR2 is YNFKEQ. The ends lost 4 bases at V and 7 bases at J; junction bases unmatched: 10. Written as DNA, the CDR3 is TGTGCCAGCAGCCCAGGACTAGTTTTGAGGGAGCAGTACTTC. Translation gives CASSPGLVLREQYF.

This CDR3 reads CASKTSGFYGELFF. In DNA, the CDR3 is TGTGCCAGCAAGACTAGCGGGTTTTACGGGGAGCTGTTTTTT. The genes are TRBV6-5 and TRBJ2-2; TRBD2 matches at 10 bases. V dropped 7 bases and J dropped 7; count of bases not matched to a gene: 6. Germline CDR1 reads MNHEY; CDR2 reads SVGAGI. The CDR3 totals 14 residues.

This clone was counted at least ten times. The chain links TRBV28 to TRBJ2-7, with D maybe TRBD2 (6 bases). Trimming stripped 1 base from V and 0 bases from J, with 16 bases between. CDR3 length equals 17 residues. Germline values: CDR1 MDHEN, CDR2 SYDVKM. The CDR3: CASSLYSGPISSYEQYF. CDR3 sequence (DNA): TGTGCCAGCAGTTTATATAGCGGCCCTATTAGCTCCTACGAGCAGTACTTC.

This clone was counted only a few times. CDR3 sequence reads: CASSESGLPLGEQYF. The DNA for the CDR3 is TGTGCCAGCAGTGAAAGCGGGTTGCCCCTGGGGGAGCAGTACTTC. The rearrangement uses TRBV6-1 and TRBJ2-7, with D possibly being TRBD2 (6 bases). CDR1 MNHNS and CDR2 SASEGT come from the germline V gene. The CDR3 covers 15 residues. The V end lost 2 bases, the J end lost 7 bases, and 18 bases lay between the germline ends.